This T cell receptor beta chain was identified in a study of T cells in tuberculosis (dated by TCRdb to the late 2010s). For the wider study: To characterize T cells specific for the mycobacterial lipid antigen glucose monomycolate (GMM), the study used CD1B tetramers together with high-throughput TCR immunosequencing. A South African clinical cohort compared IGRA-negative adolescents, IGRA-positive adolescents with latent tuberculosis and adults with active tuberculosis, roughly 9 per group. PBMC from patients with active tuberculosis were archived either before the start of standard anti-tuberculosis treatment or within 7 days of starting that treatment. The study at large found these results: Clinical samples were chosen by availability of cryopreserved specimens, and active tuberculosis cases were adults while controls were adolescents. Using GEM motif frequencies, a classifier achieved 60% to 70% accuracy, whereas a classifier built on the diverse GMM-specific repertoire got to around 86% accuracy (AUROC around 0.89). Compared with IGRA-negative controls, TCR-alpha repertoires from active tuberculosis had smaller mean NN-distances to GMM-specific TCRs, which suggests that these TCRs underwent clonal expansion. Shorter CDR3-alpha lengths in active tuberculosis patients partly drove the smaller NN-distances, and the TCR-beta difference was not statistically significant.

As concerns this clone: No cognate antigen has been identified for it. No much larger clonotype is one base removed from it; base qualities were not supplied.

Reading the label with the study, this specimen's time point is: new active TB diagnosis, blood taken before or within 7 days of starting treatment. The active tuberculosis patients were newly diagnosed, HIV-seronegative South African adults aged 18 years or older. Confirmation of active tuberculosis came from positive sputum smear microscopy and/or a positive M. tuberculosis culture. Immunosequencing was performed on unsorted cryopreserved PBMC and covered roughly 98,000 T cells per clinical donor on average. The immunoSEQ multiplex PCR assay was used to generate TCR libraries, with TCR-beta and/or TCR-alpha/delta assays applied to each sample. The amplified TCR libraries were sequenced on the Illumina high-throughput platform. The authors' analysis ran thus. Clustering and dimensionality reduction relied on pairwise TCRdist distances among GMM-specific receptors from T cells that were either sorted ex vivo or expanded in vitro. Each clinical repertoire was assigned a mean NN-distance score, defined as the average TCRdist to the nearest 10% of tetramer-positive reference sequences. To compute GEM TCR motif frequency, the fraction of unique TCRs matching known GEM sequences by V/J usage and CDR3 length was calculated. Linear discriminant analysis with leave-one-out cross-validation, implemented in scikit-learn, was used to classify active tuberculosis. TCRdb holds this immuneACCESS table with in-frame rearrangements only. Some clones are missing; in checked studies, unresolved V genes explain under half, and the rest has no known cause. The V and J calls and clone size are taken from that table; D and trimming were inferred from the DNA. This sample is represented by 25,000 to 35,000 clones; roughly 94% of them were singletons. Around 7% of the sample belongs to the ten largest clones.

Reading the germline V gene gives CDR1 SGHDN and CDR2 FVKESK. The CDR3 runs 14 amino acids, cysteine and phenylalanine included. Kept here is only the CDR3 DNA, which spans 42 bases and is read in frame from base 1. The germline V end is reduced by 0 bases and the J end by 13 bases; junction bases left unmatched: 10. The source of this sequence is an adult with tuberculosis. Some clones in this sample may be carry-over from other donors' samples. The chain is made from TRBV14 and TRBJ1-1, with TRBD1 matching 8 junction bases. The specimen was PBMCs, collected at tuberculosis diagnosis. The nucleotide sequence reads as follows: TGTGCCAGCAGCCAAGATCTCGGACAGGGTAAGCTTTTCTTT. Its protein is CASSQDLGQGKLFF. Here the CDR3 is joined to the reference TRBV14 and TRBJ1-1 genes, and the full variable domain is: EAGVTQFPSHSVIEKGQTVTLRCDPISGHDNLYWYRRVMGKEIKFLLHFVKESKQDESGMPNNRFLAERTGGTYSTLKVQPAELEDSGVYFCASSQDLGQGKLFFGQGTRLTVV.